A selection of T cell receptor beta chains follows, all from one sample in a study of T cells after yellow fever vaccination. TCRdb ran MiXCR on the 5' RACE reads and lists one entry per CDR3 protein. The sample holds around 320,000 distinct CDR3 sequences, about 4.5% seen once. The source material was PBMCs, sampled 15 days after the yellow fever booster vaccination. The receptors stem from a young man who received the YFV17D yellow fever vaccine. CDR3s include the opening cysteine and the closing phenylalanine or tryptophan. D genes are given only for firm matches. Clone size is given for some rows only: seen once, a few or many times, or a class if the clone is expanded.

J | D | V | size | DNA | CDR3
TRBJ1-1 | TRBD1 | TRBV7-2 | few | TGTGCCAGCAGCCCGGACAGGGGAAGACCTGAAGCTTTCTTT | CASSPDRGRPEAFF
TRBJ2-4 | - | TRBV12-3/TRBV12-4 | - | TGTGCCAGCAGTTTTGGGGCCAAAAACATTCAGTACTTC | CASSFGAKNIQYF
TRBJ1-3 | - | TRBV28 | few | TGTGCCAGCAGTTTTCCGATCCCTGGAAACACCATATATTTT | CASSFPIPGNTIYF
TRBJ2-5 | - | TRBV4-2 | many | TGTGCCAGCAGCCAAGATACCAGCTATGAGACCCAGTACTTC | CASSQDTSYETQYF
TRBJ1-1 | - | TRBV7-9 | many | TGTGCCAGCAGCTCGAGGGGGTTGGGCACTGAAGCTTTCTTT | CASSSRGLGTEAFF
TRBJ1-5 | - | TRBV4-1 | many | TGCGCCAGCAGCCAAATAGGCGGAGTTGCAGAACAGCCCCAGCATTTT | CASSQIGGVAEQPQHF
TRBJ2-2 | - | TRBV4-1 | few | TGCGCCAGCAGCCAAGAGGTACGGGCCTCCGGGGAGCTGTTTTTT | CASSQEVRASGELFF
TRBJ2-7 | - | TRBV6-5 | few | TGTGCCAGCAGCCGGTGGGAGGAAGACGAGCAGTACTTC | CASSRWEEDEQYF
TRBJ1-6 | - | TRBV6-5 | - | TGTGCCAGCAGGCACCAGTCGGGCCCTACCCCCCTCCACTTT | CASRHQSGPTPLHF
TRBJ1-1 | - | TRBV2 | - | TGTGCCAGCAGAGGGGATAGTAGCTTCTGGACTGAAGCTTTCTTT | CASRGDSSFWTEAFF
TRBJ2-2 | - | TRBV7-8 | few | TGTGCCAGCAGCTCTTACCAAGGGATCTCTAACACCGGGGAGCTGTTTTTT | CASSSYQGISNTGELFF
TRBJ1-1 | - | TRBV15 | many | TGTGCCACCAGCAGTCCAACCGCGGGGAACACTGAAGCTTTCTTT | CATSSPTAGNTEAFF
TRBJ1-1 | - | TRBV2 | - | TGTGCCAGCAGTGAAGCGCGGTTCAGTACGAACACTGAAGCTTTCTTT | CASSEARFSTNTEAFF
TRBJ2-3 | - | TRBV15 | - | TGTGCCACCAGCAATGAGGGTACGCAGTATTTT | CATSNEGTQYF
TRBJ1-6 | - | TRBV4-1 | few | TGCGCCAGCAGCCAAGGGAATGATCGGGGGTCACCCCTCCACTTT | CASSQGNDRGSPLHF
TRBJ2-3 | - | TRBV9 | many | TGTGCCAGCAGGTCCCCCCCAGGTGATACGCAGTATTTT | CASRSPPGDTQYF
TRBJ2-5 | - | TRBV5-1 | - | TGCGCCAGCAGCTTGGACGGCAGGGTGTACCAAGAGACCCAGTACTTC | CASSLDGRVYQETQYF
TRBJ2-2 | - | TRBV7-3 | few | TGTGCCAGCAGCTTAAACCATAACACCGGGGAGCTGTTTTTT | CASSLNHNTGELFF
TRBJ2-3 | - | TRBV5-5 | many | TGTGCCAGCAGCCAAGGGGATGGGGCGCAGTATTTT | CASSQGDGAQYF
TRBJ2-4 | TRBD2 | TRBV5-1 | few | TGCGCCAGCAGCCCGGGGACTAGCGGGGCAAACAAAAACATTCAGTACTTC | CASSPGTSGANKNIQYF
TRBJ2-1 | TRBD1 | TRBV7-9 | many | TGTGCCAGCAGCCCGGGGACAGGGTGGGATGAGCAGTTCTTC | CASSPGTGWDEQFF
TRBJ2-3 | - | TRBV24-1 | few | TGTGCCACCAGTGGCTGGGCAGACGATACGCAGTATTTT | CATSGWADDTQYF
TRBJ1-1 | - | TRBV7-9 | many | TGTGCCAGCAGCATTACAGTGAACACTGAAGCTTTCTTT | CASSITVNTEAFF
TRBJ1-1 | TRBD1 | TRBV4-2 | few | TGTGCCAGCAGCCCGCAATACGACAGGGGCCTATCTGGAGCTGAAGCTTTCTTT | CASSPQYDRGLSGAEAFF
TRBJ2-1 | - | TRBV5-6 | - | TGTGCCAGCAGCTGGAATGTGGGTAATGAGCAGTTCTTC | CASSWNVGNEQFF
TRBJ2-1 | TRBD2 | TRBV10-3 | - | TGTGCCATCAGTGAGTCGAGGACTAGCGGGGGCTGGGATGAGCAGTTCTTC | CAISESRTSGGWDEQFF
TRBJ2-1 | - | TRBV5-1 | few | TGCGCCAGCAGCTTTAGGGGAATTGCCAATGAGCAGTTCTTC | CASSFRGIANEQFF
TRBJ1-1 | TRBD1 | TRBV5-4 | few | TGTGCCAGCAGCTTGACAGGGGGCCGGGAAGCTTTCTTT | CASSLTGGREAFF
TRBJ2-3 | - | TRBV12-3/TRBV12-4 | - | TGTGCCAGCAGTCACTCGCTAGCAGATACGCAGTATTTT | CASSHSLADTQYF
TRBJ1-2 | - | TRBV7-9 | - | TGTGCCAGCAGCTTAGCGCGGGGGCTCTATGGCTACACCTTC | CASSLARGLYGYTF
TRBJ2-5 | - | TRBV6-2/TRBV6-3 | many | TGTGCCAGCAGTTCAGGGATGGAACAAGAGACCCAGTACTTC | CASSSGMEQETQYF
TRBJ2-6 | - | TRBV5-4 | - | TGTGCCAGCAGCTTGAAGGGGGGTTCTGGGGCCAACGTCCTGACTTTC | CASSLKGGSGANVLTF
TRBJ2-3 | - | TRBV29-1 | few | TGCAGCGTGGACCAGGGAACTAGCACAGATACGCAGTATTTT | CSVDQGTSTDTQYF
TRBJ2-1 | - | TRBV6-2/TRBV6-3 | many | TGTGCCAGCAGTTACAGGGTTTCCTACAATGAGCAGTTCTTC | CASSYRVSYNEQFF
TRBJ2-3 | TRBD2 | TRBV4-2 | - | TGTGCCAGCAGCCAAGATCCCGGGGGGGCCAATCCCGCCACAGATACGCAGTATTTT | CASSQDPGGANPATDTQYF
TRBJ2-7 | - | TRBV10-2 | - | TGCGCCAGCGAATCACTCCCGACGGGGACCTACGAGCAGTACTTC | CASESLPTGTYEQYF
TRBJ2-1 | TRBD1 | TRBV7-9 | few | TGTGCCAGCAGCTCCCCGGGACAGGAGTACAATGAGCAGTTCTTC | CASSSPGQEYNEQFF
TRBJ1-5 | - | TRBV7-6 | many | TGTGCCAGCAGCGACACAGACATCTCGACCCAGCATTTT | CASSDTDISTQHF
TRBJ1-1 | - | TRBV6-5 | few | TGTGCCAGCAGTTACGGGATATCCATGAACACTGAAGCTTTCTTT | CASSYGISMNTEAFF
TRBJ1-5 | - | TRBV6-2/TRBV6-3 | - | TGTGCCAGCACCGACAGCCGCAAGGAGCCCCAGCATTTT | CASTDSRKEPQHF
TRBJ1-2 | - | TRBV20-1 | many | TGCAGTGCTAGAAAAACGGACGGACCTAACTATGGCTACACCTTC | CSARKTDGPNYGYTF
TRBJ2-4 | TRBD2 | TRBV3-1 | few | TGTGCCAGCAGCCGCGGGGGAGCCAAAAACATTCAGTACTTC | CASSRGGAKNIQYF
TRBJ2-7 | TRBD1 | TRBV20-1 | many | TGCAGTGCTGCGGGACAGGGGGCCTACGAGCAGTACTTC | CSAAGQGAYEQYF